Listed here are 31 T cell receptor beta chains from one sample, sequenced in a study of blood T cell repertoires in COVID-19. Profiling relied on immunoSEQ multiplex PCR, and the TCRdb table lists in-frame clones only, not all of them. The data hold about 130,000 clones, with roughly 79% observed a single time. The sequenced sample was peripheral blood. All receptors come from a human donor in a cohort sampled during active COVID-19.

DNA of the CDR3: TGTGCCATCAGTGGACAGGGTGACTATGGCTACACCTTC. Its protein is CAISGQGDYGYTF. The chain employs TRBV10-3 and TRBJ1-2; 7 bases map to TRBD1. The CDR3 runs to 13 residues. Trimming took 4 bases from V and 3 from J; bases not matched to a gene: 2. Germline CDR1 reads ENHRY; CDR2 reads SYGVKD.

The chain is built from TRBV27 and TRBJ2-3, with D tentatively TRBD2 (6 bases). Germline CDR1 MNHEY, CDR2 SMNVEV (reference sequence). This CDR3 contains 21 residues. V lost 4 bases, J lost 3 bases, and 32 bases lay in between. The DNA of the CDR3 is TGTGCCAGCAGTTCCCACTCTATATCCCTGGTGAGGGAGGCCATTACAGATACGCAGTATTTT. Translated, it gives CASSSHSISLVREAITDTQYF.

J is TRBJ2-1 and V is TRBV10-1; 8 bases match TRBD2. The germline V gene has CDR1 WNHNN and CDR2 SYGVQD (reference sequence). There are 14 residues in the CDR3. J lost 6 bases, V lost 5 bases, and 6 bases had no gene match. CDR3 in amino acids: CASSLSGGPNEQFF. CDR3 sequence (DNA): TGCGCCAGCAGTTTGTCGGGGGGGCCCAATGAGCAGTTCTTC.

The rearrangement uses TRBV27 and TRBJ2-2; D remains unclear. The V gene lost 0 bases and the J gene lost 7 bases, with 9 bases spanning the gap. This CDR3 contains 14 residues. CDR1 is MNHEY, CDR2 SMNVEV, per germline (reference sequence). This chain's CDR3 is CASSLSTVVGELFF. DNA for the CDR3: TGTGCCAGCAGTTTATCCACGGTAGTCGGGGAGCTGTTTTTT.

This clone was detected a few times. This sequence joins TRBV7-3 and TRBJ2-5; tentatively, D is TRBD2 (5 bases). The CDR3 has 14 amino acids. V was shortened by 4 bases and J by 4 bases, with 13 bases between the two germline ends. Germline-derived CDR1 and CDR2 are SGHTA and FQGTGA. DNA for the CDR3: TGTGCCAGCAGCTACCGGACTGCTCTAGAGACCCAGTACTTC. The encoded protein is CASSYRTALETQYF.

The genes are TRBV24-1 and TRBJ2-5; tentative D call: TRBD1 (6 bases). CDR1 and CDR2 (germline): KGHDR, SFDVKD. Trimming pared 2 bases from V and 5 bases from J, leaving 17 bases between. This CDR3 is built from 16 residues. CDR3 coding DNA: TGTGCCACCAGTGATTCCCAGACAGGAGATGGGGAGACCCAGTACTTC. Amino acid sequence: CATSDSQTGDGETQYF.

This chain joins TRBV2 and TRBJ2-2; TRBD1 matches 7 bases. Looked up from germline, CDR1 is SNHLY and CDR2 is FYNNEI. V shed 6 bases and J 0 bases; nucleotides not matched to a gene: 7. The CDR3 length is 16 residues. CDR3 loop: CASRRTGTANTGELFF. The CDR3 DNA reads TGTGCCAGCAGGCGCACCGGGACAGCGAACACCGGGGAGCTGTTTTTT.

J is TRBJ2-1 and V is TRBV7-9, with 15 bases lining up with TRBD2. Germline trimming cut 5 bases from V and 8 bases from J; bases unmatched to any gene: 10. The V gene's germline CDR1 is SEHNR and CDR2 FQNEAQ (reference sequence). This CDR3 is 17 amino acids long. In DNA, the CDR3 is TGTGCCAGCAGCAAAGGGACTAGCGGGGGGACCAGCGATGAGCAGTTCTTC. Translation: CASSKGTSGGTSDEQFF.

The rearrangement links TRBV4-1 to TRBJ1-2; 9 bases agree with TRBD1. The V and J ends lost 0 bases and 4 bases, in that order; junction bases with no gene match: 6. The CDR3 extends over 16 amino acids. CDR1 is MGHRA, CDR2 YSYEKL, per germline. This CDR3 is CASSQEGGQGFYGYTF. For the CDR3, the DNA is TGCGCCAGCAGCCAAGAGGGGGGACAGGGCTTCTATGGCTACACCTTC.

CDR3 sequence: CSVVAGAHSTDTQYF. The CDR3 coding sequence is TGCAGCGTTGTAGCGGGGGCACATAGCACAGATACGCAGTATTTT. The chain employs TRBV29-1 and TRBJ2-3; 9 nucleotides line up with TRBD2. With 4 bases clipped from V and 0 bases from J, the junction kept 5 bases outside the gene matches. The CDR3 is 15 amino acids. CDR1 SQVTM and CDR2 ANQGSEA come from the germline V gene.

The genes are TRBV27 and TRBJ2-1, with 7 bases identical to TRBD1. The trim removed 6 bases at V and 10 bases at J, leaving 12 bases unmatched. The CDR3 is 14 amino acids. CDR1 is MNHEY and CDR2 is SMNVEV in the germline V gene (reference sequence). CDR3 sequence: CASRPRDSLKEQFF. The CDR3 nucleotides are TGTGCCAGCAGACCTCGGGACAGTCTGAAGGAGCAGTTCTTC.

In this sample, this clone turned up once. V gene TRBV19 combines with J gene TRBJ2-5, with 10 bases identical to TRBD1. The CDR3 sequence is 15 residues long. CDR1 and CDR2 (germline): LNHDA, SQIVND (reference sequence). J gave up 5 bases and V 2 bases, and 5 bases lay outside the gene matches. CDR3 DNA: TGTGCCAGTAGTATACAGGGACAGGGGACGGAGACCCAGTACTTC. Translated: CASSIQGQGTETQYF. Full variable domain (rest looked up from reference TRBV19 and TRBJ2-5): DGGITQSPKYLFRKEGQNVTLSCEQNLNHDAMYWYRQDPGQGLRLIYYSQIVNDFQKGDIAEGYSVSREKKESFPLTVTSAQKNPTAFYLCASSIQGQGTETQYFGPGTRLLVL.

The rearrangement links TRBV5-1 to TRBJ1-4; D is uncertain. Germline loops: CDR1 SGHRS, CDR2 YFSETQ. The length of the CDR3 is 14 residues. V gave up 5 bases and J gave up 3 bases, with 11 bases separating them. CDR3 nucleotides: TGCGCCAGCAGGGAGGAGTTGGCTAATGAAAAACTGTTTTTT. It translates to CASREELANEKLFF.

This clone appeared a few times. This sequence joins TRBV19 and TRBJ1-1, with 9 bases that match TRBD1. Germline V lookup: CDR1 LNHDA, CDR2 SQIVND (reference sequence). After removal of 4 bases from V and 5 bases from J, the junction contained 8 bases not matched to a gene. The CDR3 length is 15 residues. The CDR3 protein is CASSSTDRGRTEAFF. CDR3 bases: TGTGCCAGTAGTAGCACGGACAGGGGTAGGACTGAAGCTTTCTTT.

The rearrangement joins TRBV6-6 to TRBJ2-1, with D tentatively TRBD2 (5 bases). The CDR3 extends over 14 amino acids. The V end lost 7 bases, the J end lost 10 bases, and 20 bases lay between the germline ends. Germline V lookup: CDR1 MNHNY, CDR2 SVGAGI (reference sequence). DNA for the CDR3: TGTGCCAGCACTCCCGGGATTCTCATGCCCGAGCAGTTCTTC. Encoded protein: CASTPGILMPEQFF.

The DNA for the CDR3 is TGTGCCTTTTCGACAGGGGTTAATGAAAAACTGTTTTTT. It is translated as CAFSTGVNEKLFF. The chain links TRBV30 to TRBJ1-4; 8 positions agree with TRBD1. Per the germline V gene, CDR1 is GTSNPN and CDR2 is SVGIG (reference sequence). The CDR3 covers 13 residues. Unmatched junction bases numbered 5, after V lost 7 bases and J lost 4 bases. Full variable domain (missing parts from reference TRBV30 and TRBJ1-4): SQTIHQWPATLVQPVGSPLSLECTVEGTSNPNLYWYRQAAGRGLQLLFYSVGIGQISSEVPQNLSASRPQDRQFILSSKKLLLSDSGFYLCAFSTGVNEKLFFGSGTQLSVL.

The J gene is TRBJ1-2, the V gene TRBV30, with D unclear. Germline V gene sequence: CDR1 GTSNPN, CDR2 SVGIG (reference sequence). The length of the CDR3 is 11 residues. Trimming cost V 1 base and J 5 bases, with 5 bases left between them. The CDR3 spells CAWSGEYGYTF. The CDR3 bases are TGTGCCTGGAGTGGGGAGTATGGCTACACCTTC.

The gene calls are TRBV2 and TRBJ2-1; no reliable D call. V dropped 1 base and J dropped 1 base, with 5 bases sitting between them. Germline V lookup: CDR1 SNHLY, CDR2 FYNNEI. The CDR3 contains 14 residues. The CDR3 here is CASSEGASYNEQFF. The CDR3 DNA is TGTGCCAGCAGTGAAGGGGCGTCCTACAATGAGCAGTTCTTC. The full variable domain, in which reference TRBV2 and TRBJ2-1 provide the parts outside the CDR3, is EPEVTQTPSHQVTQMGQEVILRCVPISNHLYFYWYRQILGQKVEFLVSFYNNEISEKSEIFDDQFSVERPDGSNFTLKIRSTKLEDSAMYFCASSEGASYNEQFFGPGTRLTVL.

This clone has more than one count but fewer than ten. The chain couples TRBV7-9 to TRBJ2-7; 8 bases are shared with TRBD1. V was clipped by 5 bases and J by 4 bases; unmatched bases: 4. The length of the CDR3 is 13 residues. The germline gives CDR1 SEHNR, CDR2 FQNEAQ (reference sequence). CDR3 protein: CASSPGTGYEQYF. For the CDR3, the DNA is TGTGCCAGCAGCCCCGGGACAGGTTACGAGCAGTACTTC.

This clone was seen a few times. The V gene is TRBV29-1, the J gene TRBJ2-3, with D perhaps matching TRBD2 (5 bases). This CDR3 is 13 amino acids long. Germline V gene lookup returns CDR1 SQVTM and CDR2 ANQGSEA. Between the trimmed V and J ends, which lost 4 bases and 3 bases, there was a span of 11 bases. CDR3: CSVGAGGTDTQYF. DNA of the CDR3: TGCAGCGTTGGGGCGGGCGGGACAGATACGCAGTATTTT.

This chain joins TRBV6-5 and TRBJ1-4; TRBD1 is a possible D gene (6 bases). There are 16 residues in the CDR3. V lost 0 bases to trimming and J lost 8 bases, with 16 bases between them. The germline CDR1 and CDR2 sequences are MNHEY and SVGAGI. CDR3: CASSYSRGGGGEKLFF. DNA for the CDR3: TGTGCCAGCAGTTACTCACGCGGTGGGGGCGGAGAAAAACTGTTTTTT.

This chain joins TRBV5-6 and TRBJ2-7, with D maybe TRBD1 (6 bases). The germline V gene has CDR1 SGHDT and CDR2 YYEEEE. V dropped 2 bases and J dropped 7 bases, with 10 bases sitting between them. This CDR3 region has 12 residues. CDR3 residues: CASSFDRREQYF. CDR3 coding DNA: TGTGCCAGCAGCTTCGACAGGCGGGAGCAGTACTTC.

The V gene is TRBV9, the J gene TRBJ1-4, with TRBD1 as a possible D gene (5 bases). Between the trimmed V and J ends, which lost 3 bases and 3 bases, there was a span of 12 bases. The CDR3 is made up of 15 amino acids. Looked up from germline, CDR1 is SGDLS and CDR2 is YYNGEE. CDR3 DNA sequence: TGTGCCAGCAGCGGCAAGACAGATCCTAATGAAAAACTGTTTTTT. The encoded protein is CASSGKTDPNEKLFF.

This chain joins TRBV4-1 and TRBJ2-5; D is uncertain. Looked up from germline, CDR1 is MGHRA and CDR2 is YSYEKL. CDR3 length equals 15 residues. Trimming left V 0 bases short and J 5 bases short, with 13 bases between. In nucleotides, the CDR3 is TGCGCCAGCAGCCAAGAGGCGGATGCCCGGGAGACCCAGTACTTC. Translating it yields CASSQEADARETQYF.

This chain connects TRBV29-1 to TRBJ1-4; tentative D call: TRBD1 (5 bases). This CDR3 spans 15 amino acids. Trimming removed 0 bases from V and 5 bases from J, with 13 bases in between. Germline lookup yields CDR1 SQVTM and CDR2 ANQGSEA. CDR3: CSVEDPDSVNEKLFF. CDR3 DNA sequence: TGCAGCGTTGAAGATCCTGACAGCGTAAATGAAAAACTGTTTTTT.

The gene calls are TRBV27 and TRBJ1-1; TRBD1 agrees at 9 bases. CDR3 length: 14 residues. Germline V CDR1 and CDR2: MNHEY, SMNVEV (reference sequence). Trimming at V came to 7 bases and at J to 1 base, leaving 4 bases not matched to a gene. The CDR3 here is CASTVTGGNTEAFF. As DNA, the CDR3 is TGTGCCAGCACCGTGACAGGGGGGAACACTGAAGCTTTCTTT.

The rearrangement links TRBV7-8 to TRBJ2-3; D perhaps matches TRBD2 (6 bases). Trimming took 5 bases from V and 4 from J, leaving 22 bases between them. The CDR3 is 17 residues long. Germline V lookup: CDR1 SGHVS, CDR2 FQNEAQ. CDR3 bases: TGTGCCAGCAGCCGAGTAGGAGGGATCAGGGAGCCAGATACGCAGTATTTT. Residues: CASSRVGGIREPDTQYF.

The genes are TRBV12-2 and TRBJ1-2; whether TRBD1, the table's D call, matches the DNA was not checked. TRBV12-2 corresponds to a pseudogene. The CDR3 is 14 residues long. DNA of the CDR3: TGTGCAAGTCGCTCCGGACAGCGGCACTATGGCTACACCTTC. Translated: CASRSGQRHYGYTF.

This clone was found a few times. The V and J genes are TRBV3-1 (or the pseudogene TRBV3-2) and TRBJ1-1, with no clear D. The CDR3 is made up of 14 amino acids. Trimming pared 0 bases from V and 5 bases from J, leaving 10 bases between. Germline V gene sequence: CDR1 LGHDT, CDR2 YNNKEL (reference sequence). The chain's CDR3 is CASSQDGRRTEAFF. CDR3 nucleotide sequence: TGTGCCAGCAGCCAAGACGGCAGGAGGACTGAAGCTTTCTTT.

This clone showed up just once. The chain has TRBV7-2 and TRBJ2-2; possibly TRBD2 for D (5 bases). V was shortened by 1 base and J by 7 bases, with 7 bases between the two germline ends. The CDR3 runs to 13 residues. Germline CDR1 SGHTA, CDR2 FQGNSA. CDR3: CASSLVRGGELFF. The CDR3 nucleotides read TGTGCCAGCAGCTTAGTACGGGGCGGGGAGCTGTTTTTT.

V gene TRBV28 combines with J gene TRBJ1-2; D uncertain. The CDR3 has 13 amino acids. Trimming pared 3 bases from V and 4 bases from J, leaving 9 bases between. In germline, CDR1 is MDHEN, CDR2 SYDVKM. CDR3 loop: CASSFQETYGYTF. The CDR3 bases are TGTGCCAGCAGTTTCCAGGAAACCTATGGCTACACCTTC.